This T cell receptor (beta chain) stems from a study of T cell repertoires in cytomegalovirus infection. This clonotype was recorded many times. Its antigen is not identified. General study results and limits: The response measured ex vivo was dominated by TCR beta clonotypes (HLA-C-restricted and CMV-specific). Carriage of CMV together with the relevant HLA was identifiable through cumulative public TCR beta family frequency.

CDR1 and CDR2 from the germline V gene are SEHNR and FQNEAQ (reference sequence). V lost 5 bases and J 5 bases, leaving 18 bases between the germline ends. This CDR3 region has 16 residues. TCRdb re-derived calls from the reads in MiXCR, one entry per CDR3 protein. The sample lists about 97,000 distinct CDR3 sequences, 15% to 20% occurring once. This sequence originates from a human donor in good health (CMV status not recorded). Some clones in this sample may be carry-over from other donors' samples. Sequencing was done on a sample of PBMCs. V usage is TRBV7-9 and J usage is TRBJ2-2; D possibly corresponds to TRBD1 (6 bases). CDR3 nucleotides: TGTGCCAGCAGCGCTGACAGGCCTTCGCGGACCGGGGAGCTGTTTTTT. This codes for CASSADRPSRTGELFF.